One sample yielded the 10 T cell receptor beta chains listed below, sequenced in a study of vaccination and CD4 T cells after COVID-19. As to treatment: roughly 11-day PBMC culture with coronavirus spike peptide pools or control peptides (ViraFEST assay). The study sequenced cultured CD4+ T cell DNA using the Oncomine TCR Beta short-read assay. TCRdb reprocessed the PCR reads with MiXCR, giving one entry per CDR3 protein. The table includes 20,000 to 25,000 distinct CDR3 sequences, under 45% detected once. The antigens for these receptors are not known. The specimen was CD4+ T cells from blood, cultured in vitro, collected before SARS-CoV-2 vaccination. These receptors were taken from a human donor who received a COVID-19 vaccine.

V and J are TRBV7-2 and TRBJ2-3; TRBD2 matches at 7 bases. The CDR3 is 15 amino acids. J gave up 1 base and V 3 bases, and 4 bases lay outside the gene matches. CDR1 and CDR2 from the germline V gene are SGHTA and FQGNSA. CDR3: CASSFWGGGTDTQYF. CDR3 nucleotide sequence: TGTGCCAGCAGCTTTTGGGGGGGGGGCACAGATACGCAGTATTTT.

This clonotype was seen a single time. The rearrangement joins TRBV21-1 to TRBJ2-7; the listed D gene, TRBD1, was not tested against the DNA. TRBV21-1 is a pseudogene. This CDR3 comprises 16 residues. The CDR3 protein is CASSKVSGTGPYEQYF. The CDR3 DNA is TGTGCCAGCAGCAAAGTATCGGGGACAGGGCCCTACGAGCAGTACTTC.

The J gene is TRBJ2-3, the V gene TRBV7-9; unclear D gene. CDR1 and CDR2 from the germline V gene are SEHNR and FQNEAQ (reference sequence). The CDR3 loop spans 13 amino acids. Trimming took off 3 bases at V and 4 bases at J, with 8 bases between the two ends. CDR3 sequence reads: CASSLMAADTQYF. The DNA for the CDR3 is TGTGCCAGCAGCTTGATGGCGGCAGATACGCAGTATTTT.

This rearrangement joins TRBV2 to TRBJ1-1, with 8 bases fitting TRBD1. Germline trimming cut 5 bases from V and 0 bases from J; bases unmatched to any gene: 8. Germline assignment: CDR1 SNHLY and CDR2 FYNNEI. The CDR3 is 16 residues long. The CDR3 loop reads CASSPSTGGVNTEAFF. The CDR3 nucleotides are TGTGCCAGCAGTCCCTCCACAGGGGGGGTGAACACTGAAGCTTTCTTT.

This clonotype was recorded once. The genes are TRBV14 and TRBJ1-2; D gene uncertain. This CDR3 is built from 14 residues. CDR1 is SGHDN, CDR2 FVKESK, per germline. Trimming removed 2 bases from V and 4 bases from J, with 11 bases in between. The CDR3 sequence: CASSQSGVTYGYTF. In DNA form, the CDR3 reads TGTGCCAGCAGCCAATCCGGTGTGACCTATGGCTACACCTTC.

The chain is built from TRBV25-1 and TRBJ2-3; 14 positions match TRBD2. The CDR3 has 16 residues. V lost 8 bases to trimming and J lost 4 bases; unmatched junction nucleotides: 8. Germline V gene sequence: CDR1 MGHDK, CDR2 SYGVNS. The CDR3 protein is CASGAGTSGGPDTQYF. The CDR3 DNA reads as TGTGCCAGCGGGGCCGGGACTAGCGGGGGTCCAGATACGCAGTATTTT.

The rearrangement joins TRBV27 to TRBJ2-2, with a possible D match to TRBD1 (6 bases). The CDR3 is 16 amino acids. Germline loops: CDR1 MNHEY, CDR2 SMNVEV (reference sequence). Trimming cost V 5 bases and J 5 bases, with 18 bases left between them. The CDR3 sequence is CASSPTRGWGTGELFF. For the CDR3, the DNA is TGTGCCAGCAGTCCAACTAGGGGGTGGGGTACCGGGGAGCTGTTTTTT.

This chain links TRBV7-6 with TRBJ2-2, with 10 bases identical to TRBD2. The CDR3 length is 15 residues. J was trimmed by 9 bases and V by 4 bases; bases with no gene match: 8. CDR1 and CDR2 (germline): SGHVS, FNYEAQ. The CDR3 nucleotides are TGTGCCAGCAGCTCCCCCAGCGGGGGGGCCCGGGAGCTGTTTTTT. Protein sequence: CASSSPSGGARELFF. The whole variable domain, remainder taken from reference TRBV7-6 and TRBJ2-2, is GAGVSQSPRYKVTKRGQDVALRCDPISGHVSLYWYRQALGQGPEFLTYFNYEAQQDKSGLPNDRFSAERPEGSISTLTIQRTEQRDSAMYRCASSSPSGGARELFFGEGSRLTVL.

The V gene is TRBV7-3, the J gene TRBJ1-1; 8 bases match TRBD1. The CDR3 contains 13 residues. Losses at the gene ends were 5 bases for V and 6 bases for J; bases not matched to a gene: 5. CDR1 is SGHTA and CDR2 is FQGTGA in the germline V gene. CDR3 in DNA: TGTGCCAGCAGCCAGGACAGGGTCGCTGAAGCTTTCTTT. Protein sequence: CASSQDRVAEAFF.

This chain uses TRBV15 with TRBJ2-7, with a weak D call TRBD2 (6 bases). Trimming removed 0 bases from V and 1 base from J, with 10 bases in between. Germline V gene lookup returns CDR1 LNHNV and CDR2 YYDKDF (reference sequence). The CDR3 is 15 residues long. CDR3 residues: CATSRDPGVSYEQYF. The CDR3 DNA is TGTGCCACCAGCAGAGATCCGGGAGTTTCCTACGAGCAGTACTTC.